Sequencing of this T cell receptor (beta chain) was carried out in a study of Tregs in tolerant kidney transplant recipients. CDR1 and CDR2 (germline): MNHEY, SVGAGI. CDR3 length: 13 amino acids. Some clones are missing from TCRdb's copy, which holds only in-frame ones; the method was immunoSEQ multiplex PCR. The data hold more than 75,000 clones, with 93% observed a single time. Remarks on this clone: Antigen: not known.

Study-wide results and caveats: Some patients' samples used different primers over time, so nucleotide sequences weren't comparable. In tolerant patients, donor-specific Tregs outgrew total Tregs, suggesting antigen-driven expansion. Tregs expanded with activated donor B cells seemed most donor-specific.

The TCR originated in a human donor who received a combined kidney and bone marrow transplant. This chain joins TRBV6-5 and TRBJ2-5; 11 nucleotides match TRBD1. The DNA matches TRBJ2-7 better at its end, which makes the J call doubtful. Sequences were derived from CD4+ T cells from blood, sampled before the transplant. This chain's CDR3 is CASRGTGGYEQYF. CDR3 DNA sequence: TGTGCCAGCAGGGGGACAGGGGGCTACGAGCAGTACTTC.